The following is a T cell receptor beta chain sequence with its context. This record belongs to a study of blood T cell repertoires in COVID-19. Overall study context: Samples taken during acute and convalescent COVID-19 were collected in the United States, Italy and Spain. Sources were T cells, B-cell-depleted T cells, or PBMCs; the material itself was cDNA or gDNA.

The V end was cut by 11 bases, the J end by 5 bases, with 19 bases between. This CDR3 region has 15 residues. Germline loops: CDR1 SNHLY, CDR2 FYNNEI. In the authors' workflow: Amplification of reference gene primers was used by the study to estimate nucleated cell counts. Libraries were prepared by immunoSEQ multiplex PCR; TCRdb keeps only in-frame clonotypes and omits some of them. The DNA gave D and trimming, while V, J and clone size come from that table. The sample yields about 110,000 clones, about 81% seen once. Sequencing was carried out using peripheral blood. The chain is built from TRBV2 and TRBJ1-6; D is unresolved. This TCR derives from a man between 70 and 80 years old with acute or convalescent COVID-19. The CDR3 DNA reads TGTGCCTCACGGCCTTCGGGAAGCAATAATTCACCCCTCCACTTT. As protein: CASRPSGSNNSPLHF. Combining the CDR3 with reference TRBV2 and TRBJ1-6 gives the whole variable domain EPEVTQTPSHQVTQMGQEVILRCVPISNHLYFYWYRQILGQKVEFLVSFYNNEISEKSEIFDDQFSVERPDGSNFTLKIRSTKLEDSAMYFCASRPSGSNNSPLHFGNGTRLTVT.